Reported below is one T cell receptor (beta chain). What it recognizes is unknown. This sample was taken from a study of shared clonotypes between healthy human individuals. Overall study results and limits: Researchers found naive subsets generally carried larger estimated richness than memory subsets.

V dropped 8 bases and J dropped 5 bases, with 19 bases sitting between them. Germline CDR1 reads SGHTA; CDR2 reads FQGTGA. The CDR3 runs to 15 residues. Libraries were prepared by immunoSEQ multiplex PCR; TCRdb keeps only in-frame clonotypes and omits some of them. Of roughly 2.2 million clones listed, approximately 93% were seen once; the top ten hold approximately 0.4%. The sample was naive CD4+ T cells from PBMCs. Indicated subset: CD45RA+ positively selected. V gene TRBV7-3 combines with J gene TRBJ2-1, with D possibly TRBD2 on 6 matching bases. This clonotype was sampled from a man aged 18 to 30 in good health. Some clones in this sample may be carry-over from other donors' samples. In DNA form, the CDR3 reads TGTGCCAGCGGCCCTAGTGGCGGGGCTAACAATGAGCAGTTCTTC. This encodes CASGPSGGANNEQFF.